These 11 T cell receptor beta chains came from one sample sequenced in a study of spatial heterogeneity in lung cancer. Sample time point: blood at routine non-recurrence follow-up after resection. TCRdb fed the 5' RACE reads into MiXCR, producing one record per CDR3 protein. Of roughly 10,000 distinct CDR3 sequences in the sample, about 23% were seen once. The specimen comprised PBMCs, sampled at follow-up. These receptors came from a female donor with early-stage non-small cell lung cancer.

The V and J genes are TRBV7-9 and TRBJ1-1; D call uncertain. Trimming stripped 7 bases from V and 3 bases from J, with 15 bases between. The germline CDR1 and CDR2 sequences are SEHNR and FQNEAQ (reference sequence). The CDR3 is 14 residues long. The CDR3 here is CASTPLSLDTEAFF. The CDR3 nucleotides read TGTGCCAGCACTCCCCTGTCGCTCGACACTGAAGCTTTCTTT.

This clonotype was picked up a small number of times. The chain uses TRBV27 and TRBJ2-3, with 8 bases fitting TRBD1. Germline values: CDR1 MNHEY, CDR2 SMNVEV (reference sequence). Trimming at V came to 1 base and at J to 1 base, leaving 7 bases not matched to a gene. This CDR3 has 17 residues. CDR3 coding DNA: TGTGCCAGCAGTTTATTACAGGGGGTAACGGGCACAGATACGCAGTATTTT. It is translated as CASSLLQGVTGTDTQYF.

This clonotype was recorded a few times. This chain links TRBV10-3 with TRBJ2-3, with 14 nucleotides matching TRBD2. CDR3 length: 18 residues. Germline CDR1 reads ENHRY; CDR2 reads SYGVKD. The trim removed 5 bases at V and 3 bases at J, leaving 10 bases unmatched. For the CDR3, the DNA is TGTGCCATCAGTCCGCGGTCCGGACTAGCGGGAGGAACAGATACGCAGTATTTT. It is translated as CAISPRSGLAGGTDTQYF.

By share of the sample, this clonotype is medium-sized. This sequence joins TRBV11-2 and TRBJ2-1, with D possibly called TRBD1 or TRBD2 (5 bases each). Per the germline V gene, CDR1 is SGHAT and CDR2 is FQNNGV. Trimming shortened V by 0 bases and J by 9 bases, and 15 bases separated the two germline ends. The CDR3 has 15 amino acids. The CDR3 is CASSLDGGDAGEQFF. The CDR3 nucleotides read TGTGCCAGCAGCTTAGATGGGGGAGATGCGGGTGAGCAGTTCTTC.

This clonotype came up a few times. The DNA for the CDR3 is TGTGCCAGCAGCTCCCCCTCGGGTCTACCCCGAGGCGGGGAGCTGTTTTTT. Encoded protein: CASSSPSGLPRGGELFF. This chain uses TRBV11-2 with TRBJ2-2; D ambiguous. CDR3 length equals 17 residues. The germline V gene has CDR1 SGHAT and CDR2 FQNNGV. With 4 bases removed from V and 7 bases from J, the gap between germline ends came to 22 bases.

The chain's CDR3 is CASSRGTYEQYF. In DNA form, the CDR3 reads TGCGCCAGCAGCCGCGGCACCTACGAGCAGTACTTC. V and J are TRBV5-1 and TRBJ2-7, with D unclear. There are 12 residues in the CDR3. CDR1 is SGHRS, CDR2 YFSETQ, per germline. The V end lost 4 bases, the J end lost 2 bases, and 7 bases lay between the germline ends.

This clonotype was detected only a few times. V gene TRBV2 combines with J gene TRBJ2-7; D is possibly TRBD1 (5 bases). Trimming left V 8 bases short and J 2 bases short, with 19 bases between. The length of the CDR3 is 15 residues. Germline V gives CDR1 SNHLY, CDR2 FYNNEI. The CDR3 coding sequence is TGTGCCAGCGGAGTGGGAAAGGGGAATCCCTACGAGCAGTACTTC. Residues: CASGVGKGNPYEQYF.

The chain's CDR3 is CASSAAGSKNIQYF. The CDR3, as DNA: TGTGCCAGCAGTGCGGCTGGGTCCAAAAACATTCAGTACTTC. The chain recombines TRBV28 with TRBJ2-4, with D hard to call. Trimming removed 5 bases from V and 2 bases from J, with 10 bases in between. This CDR3 has 14 residues. CDR1 and CDR2 (germline): MDHEN, SYDVKM.

This clonotype was recorded a few times. The chain recombines TRBV6-1 with TRBJ2-1; D ambiguous. The CDR3 has 14 residues. V shed 8 bases and J shed 7 bases, with 18 bases lying between them. Germline CDR1 is MNHNS and CDR2 is SASEGT. CDR3 protein: CASVSQVTWNEQFF. The CDR3 region has the DNA TGTGCCAGCGTTTCTCAAGTAACCTGGAATGAGCAGTTCTTC.

In this sample, this clonotype turned up a few times. The chain is built from TRBV6-2 or TRBV6-3 and TRBJ2-2; tentative D call: TRBD2 (6 bases). The CDR3 has 14 residues. CDR1 is MNHEY and CDR2 is SVGEGT in the germline V gene. Trimming shortened V by 2 bases and J by 8 bases, and 12 bases separated the two germline ends. The chain's CDR3 is CASSYRDSAGELFF. The CDR3 bases are TGTGCCAGCAGTTACCGGGACTCCGCAGGGGAGCTGTTTTTT.

This clonotype was detected a few times. The chain recombines TRBV7-9 with TRBJ2-7, with 10 bases that match TRBD2. This CDR3 is built from 18 residues. Trimming removed 5 bases from V and 2 bases from J; junction bases left unmatched: 15. CDR1 and CDR2 from the germline V gene are SEHNR and FQNEAQ (reference sequence). The CDR3 coding sequence is TGTGCCAGCAGCAAGAACCCCTCGGGACTAGCGACACCCTACGAGCAGTACTTC. This encodes CASSKNPSGLATPYEQYF.